This TCR beta chain was retrieved from a study of human T cells and chemical hapten exposure (TCRdb year 2021). About the full investigation: For sensitization, 2% DPC in acetone was applied to an approximately 2 cm by approximately 2 cm area of upper inner arm skin. Blood was sampled from patients pre-sensitization (week 0) and at 2, 6 and about 24 weeks after DPC sensitization. Patients additionally received weekly therapeutic DPC doses to the scalp throughout the roughly 25-week study period. Twenty-nine alopecia patients provided blood for TCR sequencing at one to four time points (pre-sensitization, 2, 6 and 24 weeks). The mostly female patient cohort included alopecia areata with under or over 50% scalp involvement, alopecia totalis and alopecia universalis. Patch testing was done on the upper back using Finn chambers containing 0.01% DPC, and results were scored after 6 days according to International Contact Dermatitis Research Group standards. The libraries were sequenced as a pool, and the TCR yield per sample differed mostly because of small variations in library volumes within the pool. Peripheral blood TCR repertoire changes were tracked in vivo in alopecia patients during primary and secondary sensitization to the hapten diphenylcyclopropenone (DPC).

The germline V gene sets CDR1 to SGHTA and CDR2 to FQGNSA. V drops 7 bases and J drops 2 bases, leaving 16 bases in between. Taken from cysteine to phenylalanine, the CDR3 has 15 residues. Just the 45-base CDR3 DNA is kept, in frame starting at base 1. The study at large found these results: All patients had alopecia, a presumed autoimmune disease, so their immune response might differ from that of healthy individuals. Significantly more large CDR3 similarity clusters were formed by expanded TCRs than by pre-sensitization or healthy control sets, consistent with antigen-driven responses. The number of PT1 expanded TCRs positively correlated with patch test score, significant at thresholds 8, 16 and 32 but not 4. After repeated subsampling, the strength of the expansion versus patch-test correlation and the threshold at which it became significant changed. DPC sensitization did not change how many TCRs were above 1 in 1000 frequency, and no evidence was found of alterations in global repertoire structure.

The receptor library was made with RACE. TCRdb lists the instrument as NextSeq 500. During library preparation, unique molecular identifiers were attached to individual cDNA molecules so that TCRs could be counted quantitatively and reproducibly. Each blood RNA sample was used to sequence both TCR alpha and TCR beta chains. In the original analysis: The median number of TCRs per sample was some 100,000, ranging from about 23,224 to 750,000. V, J and CDR3 annotation of the TCR reads was carried out using the Decombinator software suite. For the PS versus PT1 abundance plots, all samples were subsampled to the same number of TCRs (28,000). Expanded TCRs were defined as absent before sensitization and observed at least eight times at the 2-week time point. The public reads were run again by TCRdb, first through fastp at Q25 and then through MiXCR, and only productive beta chains were kept. Each record represents a unique CDR3 protein, reported with the most common genes and DNA among its rows. TCRdb, not the authors, supplied the V and J calls. This sample gives some 330,000 distinct CDR3 sequences in total; approximately 5% of them show up just once. The top ten clonotypes cover approximately 8.2% of the sample.

The time point tag for this specimen amounts to: pre-sensitization, week 0. The meaning of the sample's treatment or condition label: therapeutic diphenylcyclopropenone sensitization with weekly scalp DPC. Blood at each patch-test visit was drawn before the patch test was applied. To be eligible, patients had to be aged 18 to 70, diagnosed with alopecia and judged suitable for DPC therapy, while pregnant patients were excluded. Unfractionated whole blood was collected in Tempus Blood RNA tubes, and total RNA was extracted from that blood. This clonotype was seen ten or more times. Its antigen is currently not known. No base qualities exist here, and no much larger clone lies one base off it.

The TCR was taken from a young woman with alopecia areata. Some clones in this sample may be carry-over from other donors' samples. The sample here was whole blood, taken in connection with sensitization to the hapten diphenylcyclopropenone (DPC). Rearrangement joined TRBV7-2 to TRBJ2-3; possibly the D gene is TRBD2, per 5 matching bases. CDR3 loop: CASMGVRHHTDTQYF. The sequenced DNA is TGTGCCAGCATGGGAGTGAGACACCACACAGATACGCAGTATTTT. The CDR3 plus the reference TRBV7-2 and TRBJ2-3 genes for the other parts give the full variable domain: GAGVSQSPSNKVTEKGKDVELRCDPISGHTALYWYRQSLGQGLEFLIYFQGNSAPDKSGLPSDRFSAERTGGSVSTLTIQRTQQEDSAVYLCASMGVRHHTDTQYFGPGTRLTVL.